Below, 16 T cell receptor beta chains from the same sample are listed, as sequenced in a study of blood T cell repertoires in COVID-19. TCRdb's copy holds only in-frame clones and misses some; the assay was immunoSEQ multiplex PCR. The repertoire holds around 260,000 clones, more than 75% seen once, with around 10% in the top ten. Sequencing was done on a sample of peripheral blood. Every receptor here comes from a man aged 40-50 years who had recovered from COVID-19.

V gene TRBV7-8 combines with J gene TRBJ2-3; 7 positions agree with TRBD2. J lost 0 bases, V lost 5 bases, and 5 bases had no gene match. CDR1 is SGHVS, CDR2 FQNEAQ, per germline. CDR3 length: 15 amino acids. CDR3 region: CASSRSRGSTDTQYF. CDR3 DNA: TGTGCCAGCAGCCGCTCGCGGGGGAGCACAGATACGCAGTATTTT.

This chain connects TRBV7-9 to TRBJ1-2, with D possibly TRBD1 on 5 matching bases. Trimming took off 3 bases at V and 4 bases at J, with 6 bases between the two ends. The length of the CDR3 is 12 residues. Germline CDR1 SEHNR, CDR2 FQNEAQ (reference sequence). CDR3 in amino acids: CASSFDSYGYTF. In DNA, the CDR3 is TGTGCCAGCAGCTTTGACAGCTATGGCTACACCTTC.

V gene TRBV10-3 combines with J gene TRBJ2-3, with 9 nucleotides matching TRBD1. The V and J ends lost 6 bases and 3 bases, in that order; junction bases with no gene match: 7. This CDR3 is 15 amino acids long. Germline CDR1 ENHRY, CDR2 SYGVKD. CDR3 sequence reads: CAIRPTGGATDTQYF. As DNA, the CDR3 is TGTGCCATCAGACCTACAGGGGGCGCGACAGATACGCAGTATTTT.

Here the CDR3 DNA reads TGTGCCAGCAGTTACGAATCGGCCGGGGAGCTGTTTTTT. Translated: CASSYESAGELFF. J is TRBJ2-2 and V is TRBV6-6; D is unresolved. Between the trimmed V and J ends, which lost 2 bases and 6 bases, there was a span of 7 bases. This CDR3 is built from 13 residues. Germline assignment: CDR1 MNHNY and CDR2 SVGAGI (reference sequence).

CDR3 amino acids: CASSLGTTREKLFF. The CDR3 bases are TGTGCCAGCAGCCTTGGGACAACTAGGGAAAAACTGTTTTTT. V is TRBV3-1 (or the pseudogene TRBV3-2) and J is TRBJ1-4; D is perhaps TRBD1 (6 bases). Trimming stripped 4 bases from V and 8 bases from J, with 14 bases between. The CDR3 has 14 residues. Per the germline V gene, CDR1 is LGHDT and CDR2 is YNNKEL (reference sequence).

The chain joins TRBV2 to TRBJ1-5; the D is unclear. Per germline, CDR1 SNHLY and CDR2 FYNNEI. This CDR3 comprises 12 residues. Trimming removed 7 bases from V and 4 bases from J, with 8 bases in between. CDR3 amino acids: CASTVGNQPQHF. For the CDR3, the DNA is TGTGCCAGCACGGTTGGTAATCAGCCCCAGCATTTT.

This rearrangement joins TRBV30 to TRBJ1-1; 8 bases map to TRBD1. The V and J ends lost 4 bases and 6 bases, in that order; junction bases with no gene match: 10. The CDR3 totals 14 residues. From germline, CDR1 is GTSNPN and CDR2 SVGIG (reference sequence). CDR3 bases: TGTGCCTGGATAGGACAGGGTTCGGGTCCTGAAGCTTTCTTT. Protein product: CAWIGQGSGPEAFF.

The genes are TRBV7-8 and TRBJ2-3; D uncertain. V was cut by 1 base and J by 6 bases, with 5 bases left in between. From germline, CDR1 is SGHVS and CDR2 FQNEAQ. CDR3 size: 12 residues. The CDR3 protein is CASSLVQDTQYF. In DNA form, the CDR3 reads TGTGCCAGCAGCTTAGTCCAGGATACGCAGTATTTT. Complete variable domain (other parts from reference TRBV7-8 and TRBJ2-3): GAGVSQSPRYKVAKRGQDVALRCDPISGHVSLFWYQQALGQGPEFLTYFQNEAQLDKSGLPSDRFFAERPEGSVSTLKIQRTQQEDSAVYLCASSLVQDTQYFGPGTRLTVL.

The chain employs TRBV23-1 and TRBJ2-1; 9 nucleotides agree with TRBD1. TRBV23-1 is an open reading frame whose function is uncertain. The CDR3 has 16 residues. J gave up 8 bases and V 7 bases, and 15 bases lay outside the gene matches. CDR3 nucleotides: TGCGCCAGCATTCGATCTCCGGGACAGGGAGGAGATGAGCAGTTCTTC. It encodes CASIRSPGQGGDEQFF.

The rearrangement joins TRBV7-2 to TRBJ2-3; possibly TRBD2 for D (6 bases). Germline V CDR1 and CDR2: SGHTA, FQGNSA. Trimming cost V 1 base and J 11 bases, with 13 bases left between them. The CDR3 is 13 amino acids. The CDR3 sequence is CASSLVSREWQYF. Here the CDR3 DNA reads TGTGCCAGCAGCTTAGTTAGCCGGGAGTGGCAGTATTTT. The whole variable domain, remainder taken from reference TRBV7-2 and TRBJ2-3, is GAGVSQSPSNKVTEKGKDVELRCDPISGHTALYWYRQSLGQGLEFLIYFQGNSAPDKSGLPSDRFSAERTGGSVSTLTIQRTQQEDSAVYLCASSLVSREWQYFGPGTRLTVL.

The chain carries TRBV2 and TRBJ2-5; a weak D match, TRBD1 (6 bases). Per the germline V gene, CDR1 is SNHLY and CDR2 is FYNNEI. The V end was cut by 1 base, the J end by 5 bases, with 17 bases between. The CDR3 is made up of 16 amino acids. The CDR3: CASSEGQPQGWETQYF. The CDR3 DNA sequence: TGTGCCAGCAGTGAAGGCCAGCCACAGGGTTGGGAGACCCAGTACTTC.

This chain joins TRBV7-2 and TRBJ1-2, with 9 bases aligning to TRBD1. The V gene's germline CDR1 is SGHTA and CDR2 FQGNSA. Germline trimming cut 4 bases from V and 7 bases from J; bases unmatched to any gene: 10. CDR3 size: 15 residues. CDR3 residues: CASSSQPDRGVGYTF. The DNA of the CDR3 is TGTGCCAGCAGCTCCCAACCGGACAGGGGTGTTGGCTACACCTTC.

This chain links TRBV20-1 with TRBJ2-3; TRBD2 matches 9 bases. This CDR3 spans 15 amino acids. Germline V gene sequence: CDR1 DFQATT, CDR2 SNEGSKA (reference sequence). The J segment lost 5 bases and the V segment lost 3 bases, leaving 9 bases of the junction unmatched. CDR3 sequence reads: CSASLVAGGGDTQYF. The CDR3 DNA is TGCAGTGCTAGTCTGGTGGCGGGAGGGGGAGATACGCAGTATTTT.

The chain employs TRBV7-2 and TRBJ1-3, with 7 bases lining up with TRBD1. The CDR3 sequence is 14 residues long. Germline V lookup: CDR1 SGHTA, CDR2 FQGNSA. J was trimmed by 5 bases and V by 5 bases; bases with no gene match: 6. CDR3 in DNA: TGTGCCAGCAGCCCGCCAGGGGGTAGAAACACCATATATTTT. This sequence encodes CASSPPGGRNTIYF.

In this sample, this clone turned up once. The J gene is TRBJ2-2, the V gene TRBV7-2; D unclear. V lost 2 bases, J lost 1 base, and 11 bases lay in between. The CDR3 has 16 amino acids. The germline CDR1 and CDR2 sequences are SGHTA and FQGNSA. The CDR3: CASSLQVLGNTGELFF. CDR3 in DNA: TGTGCCAGCAGCTTACAGGTTCTCGGGAACACCGGGGAGCTGTTTTTT.

The chain uses TRBV4-1 and TRBJ1-1; possible D gene TRBD1, 6 bases. The germline gives CDR1 MGHRA, CDR2 YSYEKL. Between the trimmed V and J ends, which lost 0 bases and 1 base, there was a span of 9 bases. The CDR3 consists of 15 residues. The CDR3 here is CASSQDLGGNTEAFF. DNA for the CDR3: TGCGCCAGCAGCCAAGATCTAGGGGGGAACACTGAAGCTTTCTTT.